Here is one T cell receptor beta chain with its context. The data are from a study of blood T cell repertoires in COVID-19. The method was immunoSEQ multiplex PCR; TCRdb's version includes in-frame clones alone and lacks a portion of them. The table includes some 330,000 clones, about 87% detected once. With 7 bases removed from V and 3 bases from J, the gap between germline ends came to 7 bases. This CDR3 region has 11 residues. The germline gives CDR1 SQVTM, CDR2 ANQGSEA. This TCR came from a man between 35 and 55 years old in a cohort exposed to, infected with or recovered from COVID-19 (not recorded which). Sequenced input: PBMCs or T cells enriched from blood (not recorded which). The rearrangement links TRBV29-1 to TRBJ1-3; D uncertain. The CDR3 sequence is CSAEGGNTIYF. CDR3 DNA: TGCAGCGCCGAGGGTGGAAACACCATATATTTT.